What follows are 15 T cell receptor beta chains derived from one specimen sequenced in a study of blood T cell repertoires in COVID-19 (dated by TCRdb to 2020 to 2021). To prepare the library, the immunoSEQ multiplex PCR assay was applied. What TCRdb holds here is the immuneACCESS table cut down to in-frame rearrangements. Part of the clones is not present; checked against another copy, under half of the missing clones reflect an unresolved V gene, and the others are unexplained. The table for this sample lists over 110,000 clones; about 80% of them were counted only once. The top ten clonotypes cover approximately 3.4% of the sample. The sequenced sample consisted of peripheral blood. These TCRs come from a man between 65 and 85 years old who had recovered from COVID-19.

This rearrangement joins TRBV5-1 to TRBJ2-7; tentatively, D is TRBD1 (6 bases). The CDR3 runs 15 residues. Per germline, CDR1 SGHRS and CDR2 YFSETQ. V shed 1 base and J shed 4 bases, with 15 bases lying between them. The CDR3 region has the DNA TGCGCCAGCAGCTTGCTACCAGGGGAGATTTACGAGCAGTACTTC. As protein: CASSLLPGEIYEQYF.

CDR3 DNA sequence: TGCAGCGCCATCCGAGGGCAATTAAGCGGGCGTACCTACAATGAGCAGTTCTTC. As protein: CSAIRGQLSGRTYNEQFF. This chain uses TRBV29-1 with TRBJ2-1, with a weak D call TRBD2 (6 bases). Germline V gives CDR1 SQVTM, CDR2 ANQGSEA. V gave up 7 bases and J gave up 2 bases, with 27 bases separating them. This CDR3 is built from 18 residues.

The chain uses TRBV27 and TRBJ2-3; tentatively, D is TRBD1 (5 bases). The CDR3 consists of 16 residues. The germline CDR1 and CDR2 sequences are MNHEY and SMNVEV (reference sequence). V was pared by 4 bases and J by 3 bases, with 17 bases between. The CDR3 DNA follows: TGTGCCAGCAGTTCCTGGGCAGGGCGCTCGACAGATACGCAGTATTTT. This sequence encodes CASSSWAGRSTDTQYF.

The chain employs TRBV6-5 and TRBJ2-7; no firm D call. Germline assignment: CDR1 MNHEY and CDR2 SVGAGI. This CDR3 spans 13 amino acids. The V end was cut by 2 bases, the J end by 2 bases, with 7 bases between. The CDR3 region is CASSYRGAYEQYF. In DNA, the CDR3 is TGTGCCAGCAGTTACAGAGGAGCCTACGAGCAGTACTTC.

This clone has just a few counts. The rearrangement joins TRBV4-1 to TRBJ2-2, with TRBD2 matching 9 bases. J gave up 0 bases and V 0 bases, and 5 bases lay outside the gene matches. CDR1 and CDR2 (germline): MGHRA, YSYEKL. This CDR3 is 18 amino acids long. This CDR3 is CASSQELGLATNTGELFF. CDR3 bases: TGCGCCAGCAGCCAAGAACTTGGACTAGCGACGAACACCGGGGAGCTGTTTTTT.

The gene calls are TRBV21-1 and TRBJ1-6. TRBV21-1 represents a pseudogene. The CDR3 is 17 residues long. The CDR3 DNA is TGTGCCAGCAGCAAAGAGGCGGGCCCCATCTGGAATTCACCCCTCCACTTT. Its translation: CASSKEAGPIWNSPLHF.

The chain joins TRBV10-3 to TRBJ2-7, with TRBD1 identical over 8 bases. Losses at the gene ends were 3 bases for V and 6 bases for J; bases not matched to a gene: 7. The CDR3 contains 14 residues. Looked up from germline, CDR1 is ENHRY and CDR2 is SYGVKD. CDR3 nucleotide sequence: TGTGCCATCAGTGATAGTCAGGGGGCGGGCGAGCAGTACTTC. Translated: CAISDSQGAGEQYF.

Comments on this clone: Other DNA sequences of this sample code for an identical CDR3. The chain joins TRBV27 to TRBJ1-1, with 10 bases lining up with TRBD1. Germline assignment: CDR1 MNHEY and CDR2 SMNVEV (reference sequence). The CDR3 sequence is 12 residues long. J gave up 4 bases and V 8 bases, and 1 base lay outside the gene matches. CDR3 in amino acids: CASRTGGTEAFF. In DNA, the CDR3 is TGTGCCAGCCGGACAGGGGGCACTGAAGCTTTCTTT.

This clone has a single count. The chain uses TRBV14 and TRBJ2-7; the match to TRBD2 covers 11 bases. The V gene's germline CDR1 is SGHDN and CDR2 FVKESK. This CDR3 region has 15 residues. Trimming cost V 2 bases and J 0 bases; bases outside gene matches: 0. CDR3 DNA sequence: TGTGCCAGCAGCCAAACTAGCGGGAGCTCCTACGAGCAGTACTTC. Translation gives CASSQTSGSSYEQYF.

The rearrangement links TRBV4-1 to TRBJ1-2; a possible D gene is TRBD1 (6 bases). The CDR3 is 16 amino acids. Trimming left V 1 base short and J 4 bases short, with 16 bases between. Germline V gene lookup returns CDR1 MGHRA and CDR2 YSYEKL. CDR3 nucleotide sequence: TGCGCCAGCAGCCAAGGGACAGAACGAACCTCCTATGGCTACACCTTC. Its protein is CASSQGTERTSYGYTF.

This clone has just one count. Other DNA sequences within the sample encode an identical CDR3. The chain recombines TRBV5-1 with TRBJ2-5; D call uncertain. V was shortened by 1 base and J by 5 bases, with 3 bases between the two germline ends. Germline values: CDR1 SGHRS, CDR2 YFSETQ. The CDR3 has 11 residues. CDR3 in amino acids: CASSLLETQYF. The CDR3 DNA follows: TGCGCCAGCAGCTTGCTGGAGACCCAGTACTTC. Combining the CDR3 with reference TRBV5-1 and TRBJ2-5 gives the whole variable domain KAGVTQTPRYLIKTRGQQVTLSCSPISGHRSVSWYQQTPGQGLQFLFEYFSETQRNKGNFPGRFSGRQFSNSRSEMNVSTLELGDSALYLCASSLLETQYFGPGTRLLVL.

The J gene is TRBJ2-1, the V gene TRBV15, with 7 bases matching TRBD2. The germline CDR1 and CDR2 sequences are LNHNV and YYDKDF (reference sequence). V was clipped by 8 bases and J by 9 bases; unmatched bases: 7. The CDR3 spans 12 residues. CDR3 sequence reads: CATGREALEQFF. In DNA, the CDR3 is TGTGCCACCGGCCGGGAGGCTCTTGAGCAGTTCTTC.

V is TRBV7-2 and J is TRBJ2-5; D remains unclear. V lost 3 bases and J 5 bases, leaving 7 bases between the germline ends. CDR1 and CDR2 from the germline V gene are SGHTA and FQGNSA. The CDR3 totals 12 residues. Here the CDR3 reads CASSLGYETQYF. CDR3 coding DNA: TGTGCCAGCAGCTTGGGCTATGAGACCCAGTACTTC.

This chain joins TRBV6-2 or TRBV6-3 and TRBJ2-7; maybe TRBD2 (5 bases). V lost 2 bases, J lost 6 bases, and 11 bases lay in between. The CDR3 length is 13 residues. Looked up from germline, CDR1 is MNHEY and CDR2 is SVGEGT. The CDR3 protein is CASSYVGEGEQYF. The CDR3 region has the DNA TGTGCCAGCAGTTACGTCGGGGAAGGCGAGCAGTACTTC.

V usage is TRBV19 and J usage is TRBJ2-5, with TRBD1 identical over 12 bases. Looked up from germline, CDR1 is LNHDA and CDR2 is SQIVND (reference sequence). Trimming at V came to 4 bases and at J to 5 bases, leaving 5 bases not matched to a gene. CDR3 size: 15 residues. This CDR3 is CASSTGQGAWETQYF. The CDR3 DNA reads TGTGCCAGTAGTACGGGACAGGGGGCATGGGAGACCCAGTACTTC.